The entry below describes one T cell receptor (beta chain). The sample holds a few counts of this clonotype. Its antigen specificity is not known. No much larger clone is present one base from it, and per-base qualities are unavailable. These data come from a study of T cells after yellow fever vaccination (dated by TCRdb to the late 2010s). General notes on the study: Libraries from fractions with low cell numbers were prepared with the SMART-Seq v4 Ultra Low Input RNA kit. To follow T-cell clones before and after primary and booster YFV17D yellow fever vaccination, bulk TCR alpha and beta repertoires were sequenced over time. Two healthy male donors made up the cohort, one aged 18 to 29 years and the other aged 30 to 40 years. Blood samples were taken at several timepoints before and after primary and secondary immunization, and bulk PBMC replicates and cell subsets were isolated. On the study overall, not on this receptor specifically: The secondary T-cell response was found to be weaker but faster than the primary response, with a peak reached on day 5 rather than on day 15. A small fraction of clonotypes appeared in both the CD4 and CD8 compartments, likely as a result of convergent recombination. Because the study included only a couple of donors, the extent to which the findings can be generalized is limited. Most clones expanded after primary vaccination were re-detected after the booster (around 96% of CD4 and about nine tenths of CD8), suggesting broad memory maintenance. Computational filtering was required because FACS-sorted repertoires could contain abundant contaminating clonotypes from the bulk population.

The treatment or condition label, read with the paper, signifies: live attenuated yellow fever vaccine strain. A standard Ficoll-Paque protocol was used to isolate PBMCs from peripheral blood. CD4 and CD8 T-cell fractions were isolated with Dynabeads CD4 and CD8 positive selection kits. TriZol was used to extract RNA from bulk PBMCs, CD4 and CD8 fractions, and dextramer-positive and dextramer-negative fractions. CDR3 length: 12 amino acids, cysteine to phenylalanine. Only the CDR3 portion is preserved as DNA: 36 bases, with reading frame beginning at the first base. Trimming removed 6 bases from V and 5 bases from J, leaving 10 bases between the germline ends. CDR1 and CDR2 (DFQATT, SNEGSKA) derive from the germline V gene (reference sequence). TCR cDNA was made using 5'RACE template switching, a step that added a universal primer site and unique molecular identifiers. Priming of cDNA synthesis was performed from both the TCR alpha and TCR beta constant segments. Libraries were amplified in two PCR steps, with sample barcodes and sequencing adapters added in the second step. Sequencing of libraries was performed on Illumina HiSeq 2500 (2x100 bp) or NovaSeq (2x150 bp). Processing in the source paper ran as follows. Demultiplexing of reads and collapsing into UMI consensus sequences were performed with MIGEC, and V(D)J alignment was carried out with MiXCR. Clonotypes responding to the vaccine were identified with edgeR on replicate PBMC samples, with the criteria of FDR below 0.01 and a log2 fold change above 5 up to day 15. CD4 or CD8 identity was assigned to each bulk clonotype according to whether the clonotype was present at higher abundance in the sequenced CD4 repertoire or the sequenced CD8 repertoire. Starting from the raw public reads, TCRdb applied fastp trimming at Q25, assembled clones with MiXCR and retained in-frame beta chains. When rows share a CDR3 protein, they turn into one entry using the most common DNA and genes. TCRdb, not the original authors, processed these V and J calls. The sample yields under 95,000 distinct CDR3 sequences; 7.3% were counted once. The ten largest clones take up around 29% of the sample.

This TCR came from a man aged 18 to 29 who received the YFV17D yellow fever vaccine. The rearranged segments are TRBV20-1 and TRBJ2-2; TRBD2 is a possible D gene, resting on 5 matching bases. The sample consisted of CD8+ T cells sorted from PBMCs, taken roughly 10 days after the first yellow fever vaccination. DNA sequence: TGCAGTGCCCGACGGAGGACCGGGGAGCTGTTTTTT. It encodes CSARRRTGELFF.